The next 11 T cell receptor beta chains were all read from a single sample in a study of breast tumors, draining lymph nodes, adjacent tissues. Axillary draining lymph nodes of breast cancer patients supplied the node samples. TCRdb re-analysed the multiplex PCR reads in MiXCR, keeping a single row per CDR3 protein. The sample consists of 120,000 to 150,000 distinct CDR3 sequences, over 25% of them appearing once. Sequencing input: axillary lymph node tissue. The receptors here all came from a female donor with breast cancer. Some clones in this sample may be carry-over from other donors' samples.

There are many counts of this clonotype. CDR3 nucleotides: TGTGCCAGCAGCTCCGGGACAGGGGCTGTCAACAATGAGCAGTTCTTC. Amino acid sequence: CASSSGTGAVNNEQFF. The V and J genes are TRBV7-2 and TRBJ2-1, with 10 bases identical to TRBD1. CDR1 and CDR2 from the germline V gene are SGHTA and FQGNSA. This CDR3 has 16 amino acids. Trimming at V came to 4 bases and at J to 5 bases, leaving 8 bases not matched to a gene. Full variable domain (remainder filled in from reference TRBV7-2 and TRBJ2-1): GAGVSQSPSNKVTEKGKDVELRCDPISGHTALYWYRQSLGQGLEFLIYFQGNSAPDKSGLPSDRFSAERTGGSVSTLTIQRTQQEDSAVYLCASSSGTGAVNNEQFFGPGTRLTVL.

This clonotype was observed many times. This CDR3 fails to terminate in the conserved phenylalanine or tryptophan, so it likely reflects a read error. No DNA is shown, since the ends of the CDR3 on it are uncertain; the CDR3 is the one TCRdb lists. The rearrangement links TRBV2 to TRBJ1-4. Ends included, the CDR3 has 13 residues. Germline-derived CDR1 and CDR2 are SNHLY and FYNNEI. CDR3 residues: CASRSFRSGTAVV.

Comment on this clonotype: A much more abundant neighbour one base away suggests this may be a read error. The chain links TRBV28 to TRBJ1-2, with unresolved D. Germline V lookup: CDR1 MDHEN, CDR2 SYDVKM. The CDR3 has 12 amino acids. V lost 6 bases to trimming and J lost 0 bases, with 5 bases between them. The CDR3 region is CASRLTNYGYTF. Here the CDR3 DNA reads TGTGCCAGCAGGCTCACTAACTATGGCTACACCTTC.

The table lists this clonotype with a few counts. The chain combines TRBV2 with TRBJ1-1; D is perhaps TRBD1 (6 bases). From germline, CDR1 is SNHLY and CDR2 FYNNEI. CDR3 length equals 15 residues. V was pared by 2 bases and J by 1 base, with 11 bases between. CDR3 bases: TGTGCCAGCAGTGAAACCGGACAGTCGAACACTGAAGCTTTCTTT. Its protein is CASSETGQSNTEAFF.

In its sample, this clonotype was seen a few times. This could be a read error, since a much larger clone is one nucleotide away. V gene TRBV7-2 combines with J gene TRBJ2-5; 14 positions match TRBD2. The CDR3 spans 15 residues. CDR1 and CDR2 from the germline V gene are SGHTA and FQGNSA. The CDR3 reads CASSNPGLAGETQHF. The CDR3 nucleotides are TGTGCCAGCAGCAATCCGGGACTAGCGGGAGAGACCCAGCACTTC.

This clonotype was detected ten times or more. V is TRBV28 and J is TRBJ1-2; the D is unclear. The ends were cut back, 3 bases at V and 7 bases at J, with 9 bases in the middle. The length of the CDR3 is 12 residues. Germline V gene lookup returns CDR1 MDHEN and CDR2 SYDVKM. CDR3 loop: CASSFFTVGYTF. The CDR3 region has the DNA TGTGCCAGCAGTTTTTTTACGGTTGGCTACACCTTC.

The sample holds many counts of this clonotype. This chain connects TRBV6-6 to TRBJ1-3; perhaps TRBD1 as D (6 bases). V lost 7 bases to trimming and J lost 0 bases, with 13 bases between them. This CDR3 contains 15 residues. Germline V gives CDR1 MNHNY, CDR2 SVGAGI (reference sequence). The chain's CDR3 is CASKLPDSSGNTIYF. CDR3 in DNA: TGTGCCAGCAAACTGCCGGACAGCTCTGGAAACACCATATATTTT.

This clonotype was seen many times. The CDR3 spells CASSPISDIKQFF. The CDR3, as DNA: TGTGCCAGCAGCCCCATCTCGGACATAAAGCAGTTCTTC. This chain connects TRBV5-5 to TRBJ2-1, with a weak D call TRBD1 (5 bases). Trimming removed 4 bases from V and 11 bases from J, with 16 bases in between. The germline V gene encodes CDR1 SGHKS and CDR2 YYEKEE (reference sequence). The CDR3 sequence is 13 residues long.

This clonotype was picked up many times. The rearrangement links TRBV5-1 to TRBJ2-5, with D perhaps matching TRBD1 (6 bases). CDR3 length: 15 residues. Germline values: CDR1 SGHRS, CDR2 YFSETQ. Trimming shortened V by 1 base and J by 1 base, and 11 bases separated the two germline ends. Here the CDR3 reads CASSLTGRSQETQYF. The CDR3 DNA follows: TGCGCCAGCAGCTTGACAGGGCGTAGCCAAGAGACCCAGTACTTC.

The CDR3 region is CASSLGGLDTQYF. CDR3 DNA: TGCGCCAGCAGCTTGGGGGGATTGGATACGCAGTATTTT. The chain has TRBV5-1 and TRBJ2-3; D uncertain. This CDR3 comprises 13 residues. The germline V gene encodes CDR1 SGHRS and CDR2 YFSETQ. Between the trimmed V and J ends, which lost 0 bases and 6 bases, there was a span of 8 bases.

This clonotype was observed at least ten times. V is TRBV6-1 and J is TRBJ1-5; D unresolved. V lost 2 bases, J lost 0 bases, and 2 bases lay in between. Germline CDR1 and CDR2: MNHNS and SASEGT. The CDR3 runs to 13 residues. CDR3 region: CASSEISNQPQHF. The CDR3 bases are TGTGCCAGCAGTGAAATTAGCAATCAGCCCCAGCATTTT.